This T cell receptor (beta chain) appears in the sequencing data of a study of T cells in localized non-small cell lung cancer. Study-wide points: A single tumor region was sequenced, leaving heterogeneity possible. Patients showing higher blood T cell density tended to see longer overall survival.

Germline V CDR1 and CDR2: SGHRS, YFSETQ. The CDR3 is 16 residues long. The junction had 8 bases not matched to a gene; V was cut back by 5 bases and J by 0 bases. A note on this clone: Its antigen is as yet unknown.

The protocol was immunoSEQ multiplex PCR, while the TCRdb copy is restricted to in-frame clones and leaves out a portion. The repertoire holds roughly 40,000 clones, with about 87% as singletons. The chain recombines TRBV5-1 with TRBJ2-5, with TRBD2 matching 9 bases. This clonotype was sampled from a man between 18 and 50 years old with stage I lung adenocarcinoma. The sequencing here drew on peripheral blood, taken before any cancer treatment. The CDR3 DNA sequence: TGCGCCAGCAGTTTCGATAGCGGGGGTTACCAAGAGACCCAGTACTTC. Translation gives CASSFDSGGYQETQYF. The full variable domain, completed using reference TRBV5-1 and TRBJ2-5, is KAGVTQTPRYLIKTRGQQVTLSCSPISGHRSVSWYQQTPGQGLQFLFEYFSETQRNKGNFPGRFSGRQFSNSRSEMNVSTLELGDSALYLCASSFDSGGYQETQYFGPGTRLLVL.